These 6 T cell receptor beta chains came from one sample sequenced in a study of blood T cell repertoires in COVID-19. Here immunoSEQ multiplex PCR was the method, and the copy in TCRdb shows in-frame clones only, minus some. The table shows 180,000 or so clones, with 85% to 90% occurring only once. Sequenced material: peripheral blood. All receptors derive from a woman aged 60 to 75 with acute or convalescent COVID-19.

The CDR3 region has the DNA TGTGCCAGCAGTTTATGGGGGACAGACTCAGAGACCCAGTACTTC. It codes for CASSLWGTDSETQYF. This chain uses TRBV28 with TRBJ2-5; TRBD1 aligns across 7 bases. The J segment lost 4 bases and the V segment lost 0 bases, leaving 5 bases of the junction unmatched. The CDR3 runs to 15 residues. Germline V gene data show CDR1 as MDHEN and CDR2 as SYDVKM. Variable domain in full (rest from reference TRBV28 and TRBJ2-5): DVKVTQSSRYLVKRTGEKVFLECVQDMDHENMFWYRQDPGLGLRLIYFSYDVKMKEKGDIPEGYSVSREKKERFSLILESASTNQTSMYLCASSLWGTDSETQYFGPGTRLLVL.

This clone was observed a few times. This sequence joins TRBV19 and TRBJ1-5; D is perhaps TRBD1 (5 bases). V was pared by 3 bases and J by 7 bases, with 13 bases between. The germline CDR1 and CDR2 sequences are LNHDA and SQIVND (reference sequence). The CDR3 consists of 14 residues. CDR3 coding DNA: TGTGCCAGTAGTATTGGGGCCAGTCGGCAGCCCCAGCATTTT. This encodes CASSIGASRQPQHF.

The chain joins TRBV28 to TRBJ1-2; tentative D call: TRBD1 (6 bases). The CDR3 length is 13 residues. The ends were cut back, 5 bases at V and 7 bases at J, with 14 bases in the middle. Germline CDR1 is MDHEN and CDR2 is SYDVKM. CDR3 sequence (DNA): TGTGCCAGCAGTCCGGTGACAGGATCTGGCTACACCTTC. Translating gives CASSPVTGSGYTF.

The genes are TRBV5-8 and TRBJ2-5; a weak D match, TRBD2 (5 bases). With 0 bases removed from V and 0 bases from J, the gap between germline ends came to 15 bases. CDR3 length: 17 residues. Looked up from germline, CDR1 is SGHTS and CDR2 is YDEGEE. The CDR3 sequence is CASSLARLRGYQETQYF. The CDR3 DNA reads as TGTGCCAGCAGCTTGGCTCGTCTAAGAGGGTACCAAGAGACCCAGTACTTC.

In this sample, this clone turned up a few times. This chain links TRBV18 with TRBJ2-1; TRBD2 matches 7 bases. The V segment lost 0 bases and the J segment 8 bases; nucleotides outside the gene matches: 16. Germline CDR1 is KGHSH and CDR2 is LQKENI. The length of the CDR3 is 18 residues. CDR3 amino acids: CASSPPHLPSGTGDEQFF. CDR3 sequence (DNA): TGTGCCAGCTCACCACCTCATTTACCTAGCGGAACGGGCGATGAGCAGTTCTTC. Full variable domain (remainder filled in from reference TRBV18 and TRBJ2-1): NAGVMQNPRHLVRRRGQEARLRCSPMKGHSHVYWYRQLPEEGLKFMVYLQKENIIDESGMPKERFSAEFPKEGPSILRIQQVVRGDSAAYFCASSPPHLPSGTGDEQFFGPGTRLTVL.

The J gene is TRBJ2-7, the V gene TRBV27, with D unresolved. The CDR3 totals 14 residues. V lost 2 bases and J lost 2, with 10 bases in between. Germline CDR1 reads MNHEY; CDR2 reads SMNVEV (reference sequence). The CDR3 sequence is CASSLGRPPYEQYF. CDR3 nucleotide sequence: TGTGCCAGCAGTTTAGGCAGGCCGCCCTACGAGCAGTACTTC.